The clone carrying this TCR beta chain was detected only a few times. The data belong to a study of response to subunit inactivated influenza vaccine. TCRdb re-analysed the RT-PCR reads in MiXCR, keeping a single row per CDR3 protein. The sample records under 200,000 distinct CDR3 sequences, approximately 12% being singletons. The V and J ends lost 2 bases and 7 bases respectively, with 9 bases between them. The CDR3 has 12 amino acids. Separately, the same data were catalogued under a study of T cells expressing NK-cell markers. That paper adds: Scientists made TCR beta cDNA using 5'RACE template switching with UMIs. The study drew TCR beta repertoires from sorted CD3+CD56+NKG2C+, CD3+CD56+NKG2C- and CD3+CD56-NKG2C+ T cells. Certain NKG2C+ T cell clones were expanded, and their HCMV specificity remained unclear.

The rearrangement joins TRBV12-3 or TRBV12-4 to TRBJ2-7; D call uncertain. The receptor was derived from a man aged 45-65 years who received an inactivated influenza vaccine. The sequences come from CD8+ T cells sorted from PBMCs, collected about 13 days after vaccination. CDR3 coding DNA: TGTGCCAGCAGTTTATTGTTCTGGGAGCAGTACTTC. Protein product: CASSLLFWEQYF.